This T cell receptor beta chain stems from a study of beta chain features in type 1 diabetes. Remarks on this clone: Its antigen is undetermined. Additional DNA sequences in this sample encode the identical CDR3.

Overall study results and limits: TCRB CDR3 length was moderately but significantly reduced in all four CD4+ subsets of Type 1 diabetes patients.

Every isolated RNA sample was fully reverse transcribed, so sequencing captured expressed TCRB transcripts. Profiling relied on immunoSEQ multiplex PCR, and the TCRdb table lists in-frame clones only, not all of them. The data contain some 350,000 clones, roughly a tenth of them seen just once; the ten biggest clones take up about 0.64%. V lost 6 bases and J lost 2; bases outside the gene matches: 0. Germline V gives CDR1 MNHEY, CDR2 SVGAGI. CDR3 size: 13 residues. The specimen was central memory CD4+ T cells from blood. The gene calls are TRBV6-5 and TRBJ1-5; 8 bases map to TRBD1. The TCR sequence derives from a man between 25 and 39 years old with type 1 diabetes. The CDR3 here is CASRDRGNQPQHF. The CDR3, as DNA: TGTGCCAGCAGGGACAGGGGCAATCAGCCCCAGCATTTT.